A single sample is the source of the 15 T cell receptor beta chains below, sequenced in a study of cytomegalovirus exposure and HLA in healthy donors. The study ran its PCR with 60 Vbeta and 13 Jbeta primers. TCRdb's copy holds only in-frame clones and misses some; the assay was immunoSEQ multiplex PCR. The sample holds about 190,000 clones, 80% seen once. The specimen sequenced was PBMCs. The source is a boy between 10 and 17 years old in good health and CMV-seronegative.

The chain has TRBV30 and TRBJ2-1, with 14 bases matching TRBD2. This CDR3 is built from 17 residues. Germline loops: CDR1 GTSNPN, CDR2 SVGIG (reference sequence). J lost 8 bases, V lost 1 base, and 10 bases had no gene match. DNA for the CDR3: TGTGCCTGGAGTGGAACCGGGACTAGCGGGAGTATCTATGAGCAGTTCTTC. Protein: CAWSGTGTSGSIYEQFF.

The chain is built from TRBV11-1 and TRBJ2-7; D is undetermined. This CDR3 has 15 amino acids. The germline gives CDR1 SGHAT, CDR2 FQDESV (reference sequence). The V and J ends lost 1 base and 3 bases respectively, with 13 bases between them. The CDR3 coding sequence is TGTGCCAGCAGCTTAGGACTCGCGGAGCACTACGAGCAGTACTTC. Residues: CASSLGLAEHYEQYF.

The chain joins TRBV5-1 to TRBJ2-3, with TRBD2 matching over 8 bases. The CDR3 is 15 residues long. V was pared by 6 bases and J by 2 bases, with 8 bases of the junction left unmatched. Germline CDR1 reads SGHRS; CDR2 reads YFSETQ. The CDR3 is CASTRAGELTDTQYF. The CDR3, as DNA: TGCGCCAGCACTAGAGCGGGGGAACTCACAGATACGCAGTATTTT.

The chain employs TRBV7-3 and TRBJ2-7, with 9 bases identical to TRBD1. Looked up from germline, CDR1 is SGHTA and CDR2 is FQGTGA. The trim removed 5 bases at V and 4 bases at J, leaving 3 bases unmatched. The CDR3 totals 13 residues. In DNA form, the CDR3 reads TGTGCCAGCAGCCAGGACAGGGGTTACGAGCAGTACTTC. The encoded protein is CASSQDRGYEQYF.

V gene TRBV27 combines with J gene TRBJ1-5, with a tentative D call TRBD1 (5 bases). This CDR3 region has 13 residues. CDR1 and CDR2 from the germline V gene are MNHEY and SMNVEV (reference sequence). V was pared by 3 bases and J by 10 bases, with 13 bases between. This CDR3 is CASSLEGSAPQHF. The CDR3 nucleotides read TGTGCCAGCAGTTTGGAGGGGTCAGCCCCCCAGCATTTT.

This chain links TRBV18 with TRBJ2-7; the match to TRBD1 covers 9 bases. CDR1 and CDR2 from the germline V gene are KGHSH and LQKENI. This CDR3 region has 14 residues. V trimming: 3 bases; J trimming: 3 bases; junction bases outside the gene matches: 3. CDR3 sequence: CASSPGQGYYEQYF. Written as DNA, the CDR3 is TGTGCCAGCTCACCCGGACAGGGGTACTACGAGCAGTACTTC.

The V call is TRBV6-6, the J call TRBJ1-2; 10 nucleotides agree with TRBD1. The CDR3 extends over 14 amino acids. Germline V lookup: CDR1 MNHNY, CDR2 SVGAGI (reference sequence). Trimming took 5 bases from V and 5 from J; bases not matched to a gene: 5. CDR3 sequence: CASSPKDRGYGYTF. The CDR3 DNA reads as TGTGCCAGCAGTCCGAAGGACAGGGGGTATGGCTACACCTTC.

This clone occurred once. The chain links TRBV13 to TRBJ2-1; 10 bases map to TRBD2. The CDR3 runs to 15 residues. The germline gives CDR1 PRHDT, CDR2 FYEKMQ (reference sequence). Trimming removed 6 bases from V and 6 bases from J; junction bases left unmatched: 8. CDR3 loop: CASSLKREGVNEQFF. DNA of the CDR3: TGTGCCAGCAGTCTTAAGCGGGAGGGAGTCAATGAGCAGTTCTTC. Filled out from reference TRBV13 and TRBJ2-1, the complete variable domain reads AAGVIQSPRHLIKEKRETATLKCYPIPRHDTVYWYQQGPGQDPQFLISFYEKMQSDKGSIPDRFSAQQFSDYHSELNMSSLELGDSALYFCASSLKREGVNEQFFGPGTRLTVL.

The chain links TRBV30 to TRBJ2-1; TRBD2 matches 10 bases. V shed 0 bases and J 6 bases; nucleotides not matched to a gene: 17. CDR1 is GTSNPN and CDR2 is SVGIG in the germline V gene (reference sequence). The CDR3 runs 19 residues. The CDR3 loop reads CAWSVVLLWLAGDGNEQFF. For the CDR3, the DNA is TGTGCCTGGAGTGTAGTACTCTTGTGGCTAGCGGGAGACGGCAATGAGCAGTTCTTC.

This chain links TRBV5-1 with TRBJ2-1, with TRBD2 matching 8 bases. The V gene's germline CDR1 is SGHRS and CDR2 YFSETQ. J was trimmed by 0 bases and V by 0 bases; bases with no gene match: 8. This CDR3 has 18 residues. The DNA of the CDR3 is TGCGCCAGCAGCTTGGGACTAGCGCCTGCCGCCTCCTACAATGAGCAGTTCTTC. This translates into CASSLGLAPAASYNEQFF.

This clone was seen only once. The CDR3 sequence: CASGVRAVDTEAFF. The CDR3 DNA is TGTGCCAGTGGGGTCAGGGCAGTGGACACTGAAGCTTTCTTT. V is TRBV19 and J is TRBJ1-1, with a tentative D call TRBD1 (5 bases). Germline V lookup: CDR1 LNHDA, CDR2 SQIVND (reference sequence). The CDR3 has 14 amino acids. Trimming stripped 8 bases from V and 3 bases from J, with 16 bases between.

The V call is TRBV5-1, the J call TRBJ1-1; 7 nucleotides align to TRBD1. Germline lookup yields CDR1 SGHRS and CDR2 YFSETQ. This CDR3 region has 16 residues. J gave up 0 bases and V 4 bases, and 9 bases lay outside the gene matches. This chain's CDR3 is CASSTRDSDMNTEAFF. The CDR3 DNA reads as TGCGCCAGCAGCACACGGGACAGTGACATGAACACTGAAGCTTTCTTT.

The chain has TRBV27 and TRBJ1-1; no definite D call. Germline CDR1 reads MNHEY; CDR2 reads SMNVEV (reference sequence). Trimming took 1 base from V and 6 from J, leaving 15 bases between them. The CDR3 is 15 amino acids. The CDR3 DNA is TGTGCCAGCAGTTTATTCGCCGGGGTCAGCGCTGAAGCTTTCTTT. Residues: CASSLFAGVSAEAFF.

The chain combines TRBV30 with TRBJ2-2; no clear D gene. Trimming took 1 base from V and 5 from J, leaving 8 bases between them. CDR1 GTSNPN and CDR2 SVGIG come from the germline V gene (reference sequence). This CDR3 is built from 13 residues. The CDR3, as DNA: TGTGCCTGGAGTGAAACTCTAACCGGGGAGCTGTTTTTT. Amino acids: CAWSETLTGELFF. Full variable domain (outside the CDR3, taken from reference TRBV30 and TRBJ2-2): SQTIHQWPATLVQPVGSPLSLECTVEGTSNPNLYWYRQAAGRGLQLLFYSVGIGQISSEVPQNLSASRPQDRQFILSSKKLLLSDSGFYLCAWSETLTGELFFGEGSRLTVL.

This clone was counted only a few times. The chain joins TRBV29-1 to TRBJ1-1; 7 nucleotides agree with TRBD1. This CDR3 is 14 amino acids long. Trimming at V came to 4 bases and at J to 5 bases, leaving 10 bases not matched to a gene. The germline CDR1 and CDR2 sequences are SQVTM and ANQGSEA. Here the CDR3 reads CSVGTGTLGTEAFF. DNA of the CDR3: TGCAGCGTTGGGACAGGTACGTTGGGGACTGAAGCTTTCTTT.